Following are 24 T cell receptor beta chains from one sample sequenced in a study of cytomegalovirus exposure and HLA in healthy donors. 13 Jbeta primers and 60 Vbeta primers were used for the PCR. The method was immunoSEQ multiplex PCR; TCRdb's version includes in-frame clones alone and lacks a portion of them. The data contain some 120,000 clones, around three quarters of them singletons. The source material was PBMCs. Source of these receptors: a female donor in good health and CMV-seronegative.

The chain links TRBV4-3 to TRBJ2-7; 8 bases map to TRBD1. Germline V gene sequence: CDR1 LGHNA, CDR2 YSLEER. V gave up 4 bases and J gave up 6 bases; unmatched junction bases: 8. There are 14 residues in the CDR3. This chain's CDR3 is CASSPGQGVREQYF. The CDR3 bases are TGCGCCAGCAGCCCAGGACAGGGTGTCCGCGAGCAGTACTTC.

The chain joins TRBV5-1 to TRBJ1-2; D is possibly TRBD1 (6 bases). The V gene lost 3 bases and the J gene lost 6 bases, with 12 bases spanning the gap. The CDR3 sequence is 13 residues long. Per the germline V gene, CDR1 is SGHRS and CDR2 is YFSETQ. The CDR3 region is CASSWQGRDGYTF. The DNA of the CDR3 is TGCGCCAGCAGCTGGCAGGGGCGGGATGGCTACACCTTC.

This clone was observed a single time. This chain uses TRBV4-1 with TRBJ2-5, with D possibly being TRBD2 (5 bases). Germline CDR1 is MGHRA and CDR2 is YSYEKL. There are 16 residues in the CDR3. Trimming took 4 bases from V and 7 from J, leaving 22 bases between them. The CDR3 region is CASSPFAGAGKGTQYF. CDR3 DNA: TGCGCCAGCAGCCCCTTCGCGGGCGCCGGCAAGGGGACCCAGTACTTC.

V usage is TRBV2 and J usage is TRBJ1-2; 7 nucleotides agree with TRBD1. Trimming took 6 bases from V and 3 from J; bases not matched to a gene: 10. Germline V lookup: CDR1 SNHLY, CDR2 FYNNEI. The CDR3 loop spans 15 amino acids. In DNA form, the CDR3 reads TGTGCCAGCAGCCCGACAGGGAGAGGGGACTATGGCTACACCTTC. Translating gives CASSPTGRGDYGYTF.

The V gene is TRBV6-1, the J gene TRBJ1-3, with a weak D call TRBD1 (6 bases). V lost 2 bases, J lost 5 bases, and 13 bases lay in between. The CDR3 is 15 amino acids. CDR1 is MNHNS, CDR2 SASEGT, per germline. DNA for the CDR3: TGTGCCAGCAGTGAAATCCGGACAGTAAGAAACACCATATATTTT. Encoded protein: CASSEIRTVRNTIYF.

The CDR3 nucleotides read TGCGCCAGCAGCTTGGAAGGGAGCAATGAGCAGTTCTTC. As protein: CASSLEGSNEQFF. The V and J genes are TRBV5-1 and TRBJ2-1; possible D gene TRBD2, 5 bases. The germline V gene has CDR1 SGHRS and CDR2 YFSETQ. V was pared by 0 bases and J by 6 bases, with 7 bases between. CDR3 length: 13 amino acids.

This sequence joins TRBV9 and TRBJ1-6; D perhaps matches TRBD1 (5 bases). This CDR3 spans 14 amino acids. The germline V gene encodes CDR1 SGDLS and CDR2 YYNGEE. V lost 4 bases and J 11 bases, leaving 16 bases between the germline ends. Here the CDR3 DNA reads TGTGCCAGCAGCTCGGGGGTCCAGCCCACACCCCTCCACTTT. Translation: CASSSGVQPTPLHF.

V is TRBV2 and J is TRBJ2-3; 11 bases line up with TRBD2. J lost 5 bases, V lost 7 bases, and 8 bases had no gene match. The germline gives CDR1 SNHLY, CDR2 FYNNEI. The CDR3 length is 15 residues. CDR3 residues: CASMGLAGGVDTQYF. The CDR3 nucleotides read TGTGCCAGCATGGGGCTAGCGGGGGGTGTAGATACGCAGTATTTT.

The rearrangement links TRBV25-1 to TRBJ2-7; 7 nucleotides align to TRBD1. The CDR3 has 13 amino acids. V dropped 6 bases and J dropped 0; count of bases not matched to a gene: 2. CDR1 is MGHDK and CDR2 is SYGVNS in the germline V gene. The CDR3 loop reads CASRDRSSYEQYF. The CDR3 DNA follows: TGTGCCAGCAGGGACAGGAGCTCCTACGAGCAGTACTTC.

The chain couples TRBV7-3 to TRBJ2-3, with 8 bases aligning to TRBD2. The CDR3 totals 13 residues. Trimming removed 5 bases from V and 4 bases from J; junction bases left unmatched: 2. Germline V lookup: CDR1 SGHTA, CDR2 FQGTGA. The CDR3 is CASSRGGADTQYF. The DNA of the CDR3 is TGTGCCAGCAGCCGGGGGGGGGCAGATACGCAGTATTTT.

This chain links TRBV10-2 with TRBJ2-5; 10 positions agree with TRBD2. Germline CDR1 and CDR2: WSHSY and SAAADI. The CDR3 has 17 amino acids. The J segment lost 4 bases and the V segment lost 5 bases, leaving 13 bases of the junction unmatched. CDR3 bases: TGCGCCAGCAGTCCGGCCCCTAGCGGGGGAGGCGGAGAGACCCAGTACTTC. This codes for CASSPAPSGGGGETQYF.

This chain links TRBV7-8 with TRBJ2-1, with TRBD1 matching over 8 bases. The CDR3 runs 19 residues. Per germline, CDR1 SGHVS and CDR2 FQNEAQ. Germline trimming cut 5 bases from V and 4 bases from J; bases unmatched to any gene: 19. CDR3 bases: TGTGCCAGCAGCCTTAGACAGGGGCAACAAATTCCTTTTTACAATGAGCAGTTCTTC. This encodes CASSLRQGQQIPFYNEQFF.

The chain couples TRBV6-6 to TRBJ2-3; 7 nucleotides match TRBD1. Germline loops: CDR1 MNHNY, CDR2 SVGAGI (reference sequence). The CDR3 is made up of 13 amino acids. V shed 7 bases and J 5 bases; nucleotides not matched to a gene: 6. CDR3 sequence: CASKKGAGDTQYF. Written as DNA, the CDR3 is TGTGCCAGCAAGAAGGGGGCTGGAGATACGCAGTATTTT.

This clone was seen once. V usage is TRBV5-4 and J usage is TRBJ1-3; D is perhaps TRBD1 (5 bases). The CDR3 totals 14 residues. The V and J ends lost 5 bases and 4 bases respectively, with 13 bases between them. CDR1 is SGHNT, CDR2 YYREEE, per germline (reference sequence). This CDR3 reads CASRLDITGNTIYF. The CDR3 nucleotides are TGTGCCAGCAGACTGGACATAACAGGAAACACCATATATTTT.

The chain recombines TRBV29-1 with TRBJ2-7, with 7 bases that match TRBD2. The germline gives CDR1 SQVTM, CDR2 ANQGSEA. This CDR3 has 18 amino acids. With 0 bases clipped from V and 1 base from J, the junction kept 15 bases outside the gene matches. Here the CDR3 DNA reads TGCAGCGTTGAAGAGCGGGAAAGCGGGGCAGGGCCGTCCTACGAGCAGTACTTC. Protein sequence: CSVEERESGAGPSYEQYF.

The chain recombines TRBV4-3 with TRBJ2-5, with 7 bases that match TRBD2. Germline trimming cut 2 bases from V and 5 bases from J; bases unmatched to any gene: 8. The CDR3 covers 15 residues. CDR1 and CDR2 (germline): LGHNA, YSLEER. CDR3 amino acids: CASSQSRGLGETQYF. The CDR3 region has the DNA TGCGCCAGCAGCCAATCGCGGGGGTTAGGGGAGACCCAGTACTTC.

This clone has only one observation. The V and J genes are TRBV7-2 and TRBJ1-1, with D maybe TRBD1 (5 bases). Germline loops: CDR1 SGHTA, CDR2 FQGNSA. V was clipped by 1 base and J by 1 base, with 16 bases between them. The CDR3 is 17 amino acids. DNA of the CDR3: TGTGCCAGCAGCTTAGAAGGCGGGACGGCCCAGAACACTGAAGCTTTCTTT. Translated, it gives CASSLEGGTAQNTEAFF.

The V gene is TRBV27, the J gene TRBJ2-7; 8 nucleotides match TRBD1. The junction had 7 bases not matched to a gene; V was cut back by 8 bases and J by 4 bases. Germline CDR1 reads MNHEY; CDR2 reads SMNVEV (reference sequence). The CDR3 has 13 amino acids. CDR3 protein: CASGGTGVYEQYF. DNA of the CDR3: TGTGCCAGCGGAGGGACAGGAGTTTACGAGCAGTACTTC.

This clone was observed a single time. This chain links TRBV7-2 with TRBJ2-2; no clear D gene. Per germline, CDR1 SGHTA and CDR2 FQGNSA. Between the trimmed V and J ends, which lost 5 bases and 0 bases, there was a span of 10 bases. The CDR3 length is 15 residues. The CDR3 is CASSAQVANTGELFF. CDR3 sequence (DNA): TGTGCCAGCAGCGCCCAGGTTGCGAACACCGGGGAGCTGTTTTTT.

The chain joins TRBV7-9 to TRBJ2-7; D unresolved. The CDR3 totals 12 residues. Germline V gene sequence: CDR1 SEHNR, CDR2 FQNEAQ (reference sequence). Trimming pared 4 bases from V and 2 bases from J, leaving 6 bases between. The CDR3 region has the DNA TGTGCCAGCAGCTCGCAGGCCTACGAGCAGTACTTC. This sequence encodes CASSSQAYEQYF.

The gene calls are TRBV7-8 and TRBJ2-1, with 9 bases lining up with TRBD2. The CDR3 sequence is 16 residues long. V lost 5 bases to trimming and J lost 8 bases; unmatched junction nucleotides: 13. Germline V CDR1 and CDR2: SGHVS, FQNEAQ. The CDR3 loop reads CASSSQAGGYGDEQFF. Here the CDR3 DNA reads TGTGCCAGCAGCAGTCAAGCGGGGGGCTATGGCGATGAGCAGTTCTTC.

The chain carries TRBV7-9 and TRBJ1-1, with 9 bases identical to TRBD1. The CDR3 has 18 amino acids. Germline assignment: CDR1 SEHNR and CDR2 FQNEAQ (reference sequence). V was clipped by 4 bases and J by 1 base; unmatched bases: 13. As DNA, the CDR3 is TGTGCCAGCAGCTCTTGGACAGGGGAAGGAAGAGGGAACACTGAAGCTTTCTTT. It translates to CASSSWTGEGRGNTEAFF.

The CDR3 reads CASSGTGFNEQYF. CDR3 DNA: TGTGCCAGCAGCGGGACAGGTTTCAACGAGCAGTACTTC. The chain recombines TRBV2 with TRBJ2-7; 8 nucleotides match TRBD1. The CDR3 runs 13 residues. V lost 6 bases to trimming and J lost 5 bases; unmatched junction nucleotides: 6. Germline assignment: CDR1 SNHLY and CDR2 FYNNEI.

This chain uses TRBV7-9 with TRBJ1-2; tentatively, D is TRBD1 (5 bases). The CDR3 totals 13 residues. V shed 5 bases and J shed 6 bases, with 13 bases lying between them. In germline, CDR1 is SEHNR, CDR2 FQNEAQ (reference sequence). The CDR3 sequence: CASSVGGVDGYTF. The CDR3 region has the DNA TGTGCCAGCAGCGTGGGGGGAGTGGATGGCTACACCTTC.